This T cell receptor (beta chain) was documented in a study of Graves' ophthalmopathy and Graves' hyperthyroidism. Study-wide context: Peripheral blood sampling preceded any treatment and occurred at initial diagnosis.

This clonotype was picked up many times. Its antigen is currently unknown. CDR3 regions of TCR beta were amplified from RNA transcripts. Amplification began with first-round RT-PCR using HTBI primers, then second-round multiplex PCR was performed. TCRdb used MiXCR to reprocess the multiplex PCR reads, holding one entry per CDR3 protein. This table has roughly 500,000 distinct CDR3 sequences, approximately 15% appearing once. Findings and caveats of the study: Most thyroid clonotypes expanded beyond 0.001 frequency were also found in blood. With a specificity of 72.22% and a sensitivity of about 69%, the model predicted ophthalmopathy progression.

Reliance was placed on clinical symptoms, serum thyroxine, TRAb, thyroid ultrasound and orbital computed tomography for diagnosis. This CDR3 has 14 amino acids. CDR1 is MDHEN, CDR2 SYDVKM, per germline. V gave up 1 base and J gave up 3 bases; unmatched junction bases: 1. The V gene is TRBV28, the J gene TRBJ2-5; 8 positions match TRBD1. The clonotype originates from a woman aged 25-40 years with Graves' ophthalmopathy. Material for sequencing was blood. The CDR3 coding sequence is TGTGCCAGCAGTTTATCAGGGGGCAAAGAGACCCAGTACTTC. Amino acid sequence: CASSLSGGKETQYF. The full variable domain, its missing parts supplied by reference TRBV28 and TRBJ2-5, is DVKVTQSSRYLVKRTGEKVFLECVQDMDHENMFWYRQDPGLGLRLIYFSYDVKMKEKGDIPEGYSVSREKKERFSLILESASTNQTSMYLCASSLSGGKETQYFGPGTRLLVL.